One T cell receptor (beta chain) is described in this entry. The target of this receptor is not known. This may come from a read error, since a much larger clone is one base off. Two rounds of multiplex PCR were used to amplify the TCR beta CDR3 region from genomic DNA. The first PCR round used primers specific to each TRBV and TRBJ gene, and the primer sequences were filed in Chinese patent CN105087789A. The second PCR round used universal primers. The Roche High Pure PCR Template Preparation Kit was used to extract genomic DNA from frozen PBMCs. Paired-end sequencing with 151 bp reads was performed on the libraries using an Illumina HiSeq 3000. In the original analysis: CutAdapt was used to remove raw reads lacking the multiplex PCR primer sequences. Using PEAR, the high-quality paired reads were merged into contigs. TRB V, D and J gene segments were assigned to each contig with MiXCR by alignment to reference sequences. CDR3 sequences were clustered by base quality and sequence similarity to remove sequencing errors. Diversity was calculated as Shannon entropy divided by the natural log of the number of productive TCR sequences. Clonality was computed as one minus the ratio of Shannon entropy to the natural log of the number of unique clonotypes. The Youden index of ROC curves was used to select progression-free survival cut-offs for repertoire metrics, and analyses were performed in R 3.5.3. Starting from the raw public reads, TCRdb applied fastp trimming at Q25, assembled clones with MiXCR and retained in-frame beta chains. Every distinct CDR3 protein forms one entry, paired with its most common genes and DNA. The V and J calls, along with clone size, are taken from TCRdb and not from the paper's own processing. In this sample the table shows about 24,000 distinct CDR3 sequences, roughly 40% of which occur a single time. The biggest ten clones account for less than 70% of the sample.

The sample belongs to a study of prognosis after radiotherapy for stage I lung cancer (dated by TCRdb to the early 2020s). With respect to the entire study: Between early 2018 and early 2019, about 20 patients with stage I NSCLC were enrolled in Nanjing, China. Around 13 of the patients were found to have newly diagnosed primary stage I lung tumors, and roughly 5 were living with oligometastatic NSCLC after surgical resection of the primary tumor. Every patient was deemed medically inoperable, about a dozen because of comorbidities and about seven because they refused surgery. The cohort was made up of around 13 men and about 6 women, with a median age of around 74 years and an age range of about 53 to 90 years. On tumor histology, twelve patients had adenocarcinoma and several had squamous cell carcinoma. SBRT was delivered in 3 to 5 fractions with a biologically effective dose of at least 100 Gy, and image-guided IMRT or VMAT was used for delivery. SBRT was not combined with any concurrent therapy in any patient. After SBRT, distant metastases developed in four of the 19 patients at a median of 7 months, while the remaining 15 patients had no significant progression. The study profiled peripheral blood TCR beta repertoires from stage I NSCLC patients before and after stereotactic body radiotherapy and related them to distant failure. The study took one blood sample before SBRT and one after SBRT from each of roughly 20 patients and sequenced all 40 or so samples.

The study at large found these results: After SBRT, the count of unique TCR clones dropped from a median of around 9,300 beforehand to nearly 7,000 afterward (Wilcoxon paired P=0.011). Post-SBRT Shannon entropy and its change from baseline were lower in patients who developed distant metastases; baseline Shannon entropy was not associated with metastases. TRBV and TRBJ usage frequencies reportedly differed by metastasis status, in two V genes at baseline and in fewer than 10 V and two J genes after SBRT. No determination of tumor specificity was made for expanded TCR clones. All reported P values were unadjusted for multiple comparisons. The small cohort and short follow-up limited the study, so independent validation of the findings is needed.

CDR1 and CDR2 are drawn from the germline V gene: SQVTM, ANQGSEA. From the cysteine through the phenylalanine, the CDR3 covers 14 amino acids. Only the CDR3 DNA stays, 42 bases, in frame from base 1. V loses 7 bases, J loses 3 bases, and the germline ends lie 17 bases apart. No patient had a history of other malignancies or prior chemotherapy or radiotherapy, and all had node-negative disease on CT and PET/CT. Roughly 6 milliliters of peripheral venous blood were drawn into EDTA tubes at each of two time points. PBMCs were isolated by Ficoll-Paque Plus density-gradient centrifugation. Right after collection, samples were placed at -80 degrees C and kept there until analysis.

This receptor was identified in a donor aged 50 or older with non-small cell lung cancer. Here the sequenced sample was PBMCs, taken before or after stereotactic body radiation therapy (not recorded which). The chain employs TRBV29-1 and TRBJ2-3; perhaps TRBD1 is the D gene, with 5 bases matching. The DNA sequence is as follows: TGCAGCGCTGCACATGGGGCGCGGACAGATACGCAGTATTTT. Its translation is CSAAHGARTDTQYF.